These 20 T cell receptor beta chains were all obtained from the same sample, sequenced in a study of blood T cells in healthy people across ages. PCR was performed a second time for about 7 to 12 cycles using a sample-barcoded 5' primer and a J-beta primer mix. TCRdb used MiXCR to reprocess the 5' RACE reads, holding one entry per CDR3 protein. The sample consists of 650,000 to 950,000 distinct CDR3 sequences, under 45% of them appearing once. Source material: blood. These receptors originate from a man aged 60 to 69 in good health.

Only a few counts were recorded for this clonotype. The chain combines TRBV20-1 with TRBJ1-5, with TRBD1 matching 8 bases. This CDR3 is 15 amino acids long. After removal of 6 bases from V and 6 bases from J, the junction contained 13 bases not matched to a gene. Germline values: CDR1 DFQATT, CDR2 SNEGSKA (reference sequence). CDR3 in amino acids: CSALPGTGFGQPQHF. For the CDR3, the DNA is TGCAGTGCACTCCCTGGGACAGGCTTTGGTCAGCCCCAGCATTTT.

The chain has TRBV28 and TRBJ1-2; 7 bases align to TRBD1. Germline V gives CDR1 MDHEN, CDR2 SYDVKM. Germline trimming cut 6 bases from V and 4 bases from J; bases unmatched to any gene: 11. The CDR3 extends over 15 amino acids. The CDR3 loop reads CASRPTGARPYGYTF. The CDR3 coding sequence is TGTGCCAGCAGACCAACAGGGGCCCGTCCCTATGGCTACACCTTC.

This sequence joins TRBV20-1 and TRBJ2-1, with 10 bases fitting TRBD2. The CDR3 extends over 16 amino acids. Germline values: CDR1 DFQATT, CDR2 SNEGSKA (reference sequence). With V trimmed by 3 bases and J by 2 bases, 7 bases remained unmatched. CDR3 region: CSASESSGGPYNEQFF. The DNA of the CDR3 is TGCAGTGCTAGCGAGTCTAGCGGGGGACCCTACAATGAGCAGTTCTTC.

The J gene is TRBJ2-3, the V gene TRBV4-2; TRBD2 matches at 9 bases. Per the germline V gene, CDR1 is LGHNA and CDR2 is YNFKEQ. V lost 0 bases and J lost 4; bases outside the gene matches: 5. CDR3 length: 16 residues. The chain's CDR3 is CASSQDWGLAADTQYF. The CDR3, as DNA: TGTGCCAGCAGCCAAGATTGGGGACTAGCAGCAGATACGCAGTATTTT.

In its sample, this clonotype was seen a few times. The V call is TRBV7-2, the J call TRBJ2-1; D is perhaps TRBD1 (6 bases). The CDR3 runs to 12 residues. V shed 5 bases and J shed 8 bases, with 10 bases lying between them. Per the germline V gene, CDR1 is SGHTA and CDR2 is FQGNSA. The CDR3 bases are TGTGCCAGCAGCCCATACAGGGATGAGCAGTTCTTC. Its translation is CASSPYRDEQFF.

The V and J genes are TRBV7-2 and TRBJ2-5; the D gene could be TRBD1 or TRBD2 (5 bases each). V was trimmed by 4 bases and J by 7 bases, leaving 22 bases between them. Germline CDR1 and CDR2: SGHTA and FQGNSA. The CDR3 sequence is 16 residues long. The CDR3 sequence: CASSSRREGQGGTQYF. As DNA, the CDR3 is TGTGCCAGCAGCTCGAGACGAGAAGGACAAGGAGGGACCCAGTACTTC.

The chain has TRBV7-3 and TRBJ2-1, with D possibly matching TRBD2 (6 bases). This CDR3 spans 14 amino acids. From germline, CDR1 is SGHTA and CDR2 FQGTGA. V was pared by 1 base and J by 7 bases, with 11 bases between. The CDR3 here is CASSLSGAGNEQFF. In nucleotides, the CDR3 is TGTGCCAGCAGCTTAAGTGGGGCGGGGAATGAGCAGTTCTTC.

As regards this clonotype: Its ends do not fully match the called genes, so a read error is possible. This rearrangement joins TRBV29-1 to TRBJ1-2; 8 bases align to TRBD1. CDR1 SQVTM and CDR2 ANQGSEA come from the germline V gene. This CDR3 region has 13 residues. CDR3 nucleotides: TGCAGCGTTTTTGGACAGGGTTTGGATGGCCACACCTTC. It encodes CSVFGQGLDGHTF.

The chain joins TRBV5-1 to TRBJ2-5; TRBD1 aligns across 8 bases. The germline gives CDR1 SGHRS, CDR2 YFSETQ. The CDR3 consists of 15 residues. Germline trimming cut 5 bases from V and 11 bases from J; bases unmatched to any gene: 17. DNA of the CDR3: TGCGCCAGCAGTTCGGACAGGGCCTGGGGGAATGTGCAGTACTTC. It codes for CASSSDRAWGNVQYF.

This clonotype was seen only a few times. DNA of the CDR3: TGTGCCAGCAGCAGGGGACAGTACTCCTACGAGCAGTACTTC. It codes for CASSRGQYSYEQYF. The V gene is TRBV7-2, the J gene TRBJ2-7; 7 bases match TRBD1. The CDR3 is 14 residues long. The germline V gene has CDR1 SGHTA and CDR2 FQGNSA. V was pared by 5 bases and J by 0 bases, with 4 bases of the junction left unmatched. The full variable domain, with the rest looked up from reference TRBV7-2 and TRBJ2-7, is GAGVSQSPSNKVTEKGKDVELRCDPISGHTALYWYRQSLGQGLEFLIYFQGNSAPDKSGLPSDRFSAERTGGSVSTLTIQRTQQEDSAVYLCASSRGQYSYEQYFGPGTRLTVT.

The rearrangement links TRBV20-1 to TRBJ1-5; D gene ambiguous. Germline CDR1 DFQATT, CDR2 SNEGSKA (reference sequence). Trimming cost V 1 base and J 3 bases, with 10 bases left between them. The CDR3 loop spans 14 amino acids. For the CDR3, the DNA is TGCAGTGCTAGAGGCGGCAGCTCCAATCAGCCCCAGCATTTT. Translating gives CSARGGSSNQPQHF.

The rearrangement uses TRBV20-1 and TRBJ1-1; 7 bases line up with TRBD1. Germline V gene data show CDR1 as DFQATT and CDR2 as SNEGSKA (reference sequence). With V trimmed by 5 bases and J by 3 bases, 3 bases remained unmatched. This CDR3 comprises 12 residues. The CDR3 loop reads CSAGTAYTEAFF. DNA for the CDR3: TGCAGTGCTGGGACAGCTTACACTGAAGCTTTCTTT.

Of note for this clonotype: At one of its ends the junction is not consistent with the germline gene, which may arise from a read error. The chain's CDR3 is CSAYRDPGGYDYTF. CDR3 in DNA: TGCAGTGCTTACCGGGACCCGGGGGGCTATGACTACACCTTC. The chain joins TRBV20-1 to TRBJ1-2, with D maybe TRBD1 (6 bases). In germline, CDR1 is DFQATT, CDR2 SNEGSKA (reference sequence). The CDR3 has 14 amino acids.

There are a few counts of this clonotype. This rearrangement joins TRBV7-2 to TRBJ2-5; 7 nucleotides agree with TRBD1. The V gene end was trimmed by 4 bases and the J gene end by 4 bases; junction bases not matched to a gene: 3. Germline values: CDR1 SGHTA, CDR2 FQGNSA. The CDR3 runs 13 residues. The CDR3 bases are TGTGCCAGCAGCTCCCAGGGGGTAGAGACCCAGTACTTC. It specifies CASSSQGVETQYF.

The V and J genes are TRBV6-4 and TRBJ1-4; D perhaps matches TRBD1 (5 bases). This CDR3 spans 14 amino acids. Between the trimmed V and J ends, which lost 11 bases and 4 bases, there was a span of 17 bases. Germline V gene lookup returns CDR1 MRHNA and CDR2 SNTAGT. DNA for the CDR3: TGTGCCTCGGGCGGGGCACCGGTTAATGAAAAACTGTTTTTT. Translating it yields CASGGAPVNEKLFF.

CDR3 in DNA: TGCAGTGCTAGAGATTCTCCGGGGGTGGTGAATGAGCAGTTCTTC. Translating gives CSARDSPGVVNEQFF. The chain recombines TRBV20-1 with TRBJ2-1, with TRBD2 as a possible D gene (6 bases). The CDR3 sequence is 15 residues long. Germline CDR1 DFQATT, CDR2 SNEGSKA (reference sequence). V dropped 0 bases and J dropped 7 bases, with 16 bases sitting between them.

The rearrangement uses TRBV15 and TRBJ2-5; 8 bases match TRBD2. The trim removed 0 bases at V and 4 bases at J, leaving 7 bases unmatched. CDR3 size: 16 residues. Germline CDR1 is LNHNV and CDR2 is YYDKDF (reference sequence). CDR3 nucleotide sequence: TGTGCCACCAGCAGAGATAGGGCGGGGGGAATAGAGACCCAGTACTTC. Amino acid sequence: CATSRDRAGGIETQYF.

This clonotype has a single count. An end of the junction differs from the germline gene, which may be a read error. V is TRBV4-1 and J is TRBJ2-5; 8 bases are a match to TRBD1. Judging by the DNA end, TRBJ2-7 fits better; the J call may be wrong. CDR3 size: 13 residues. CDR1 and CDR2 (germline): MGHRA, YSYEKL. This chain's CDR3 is CACSRDRNDEQYF. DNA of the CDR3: TGCGCCTGCAGCCGGGACAGGAACGACGAGCAGTACTTC.

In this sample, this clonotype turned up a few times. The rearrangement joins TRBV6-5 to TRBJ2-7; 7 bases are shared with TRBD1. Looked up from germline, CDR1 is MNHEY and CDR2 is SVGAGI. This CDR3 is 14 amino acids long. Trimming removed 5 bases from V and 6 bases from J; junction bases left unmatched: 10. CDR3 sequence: CASSEWRQGSEQYF. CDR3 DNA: TGTGCCAGCAGTGAATGGAGACAGGGATCCGAGCAGTACTTC.

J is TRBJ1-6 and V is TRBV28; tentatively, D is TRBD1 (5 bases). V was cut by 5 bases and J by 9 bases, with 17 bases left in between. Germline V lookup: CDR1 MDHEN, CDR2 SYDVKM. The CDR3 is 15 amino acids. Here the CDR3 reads CASSPMTGGGSPLHF. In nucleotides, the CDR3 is TGTGCCAGCAGTCCCATGACGGGGGGAGGTTCACCCCTCCACTTT.